The 11 T cell receptor beta chains listed next were all sequenced from one sample in a study of T cell responses to AZD1222 COVID-19 vaccine. Clones were read by immunoSEQ multiplex PCR, and TCRdb kept only the in-frame ones, dropping some. The table includes more than 140,000 clones, 80% to 90% detected once. The starting material was peripheral blood, obtained on day 0 of AZD1222 vaccination. The receptors were gathered from an adult in good health.

This chain uses TRBV7-2 with TRBJ1-2; possible D gene TRBD1, 5 bases. Per the germline V gene, CDR1 is SGHTA and CDR2 is FQGNSA. CDR3 length: 15 residues. Between the trimmed V and J ends, which lost 1 base and 5 bases, there was a span of 14 bases. The CDR3 DNA reads as TGTGCCAGCAGCTTAGGAGGAGGGGTCCAATATGGCTACACCTTC. Translated, it gives CASSLGGGVQYGYTF. The whole variable domain, filled in from reference TRBV7-2 and TRBJ1-2, reads GAGVSQSPSNKVTEKGKDVELRCDPISGHTALYWYRQSLGQGLEFLIYFQGNSAPDKSGLPSDRFSAERTGGSVSTLTIQRTQQEDSAVYLCASSLGGGVQYGYTFGSGTRLTVV.

In nucleotides, the CDR3 is TGTGCCAGTAACCCCGGGGGCTATAATTCACCCCTCCACTTT. Amino acid sequence: CASNPGGYNSPLHF. The rearrangement links TRBV19 to TRBJ1-6, with D tentatively TRBD1 (5 bases). Trimming took 7 bases from V and 3 from J, leaving 10 bases between them. The CDR3 is 14 amino acids. Per the germline V gene, CDR1 is LNHDA and CDR2 is SQIVND (reference sequence). Full variable domain (outside the CDR3, taken from reference TRBV19 and TRBJ1-6): DGGITQSPKYLFRKEGQNVTLSCEQNLNHDAMYWYRQDPGQGLRLIYYSQIVNDFQKGDIAEGYSVSREKKESFPLTVTSAQKNPTAFYLCASNPGGYNSPLHFGNGTRLTVT.

J is TRBJ1-1 and V is TRBV5-1, with 8 bases identical to TRBD1. This CDR3 contains 16 residues. V shed 3 bases and J 0 bases; nucleotides not matched to a gene: 7. CDR1 and CDR2 from the germline V gene are SGHRS and YFSETQ. CDR3 in DNA: TGCGCCAGCAGCTCGCTGCGGACAGGGATGAACACTGAAGCTTTCTTT. This gives the protein CASSSLRTGMNTEAFF.

This clone was seen only a few times. The V call is TRBV7-2, the J call TRBJ2-1, with 9 bases lining up with TRBD2. The CDR3 contains 17 residues. The germline V gene encodes CDR1 SGHTA and CDR2 FQGNSA. The ends lost 5 bases at V and 3 bases at J; junction bases unmatched: 11. CDR3 nucleotide sequence: TGTGCCAGCAGCCTCTTCGCAGCGACTAGCGGCTACAATGAGCAGTTCTTC. Its translation is CASSLFAATSGYNEQFF.

The chain combines TRBV6-1 with TRBJ2-5; D is unclear. This CDR3 is built from 15 residues. The V gene's germline CDR1 is MNHNS and CDR2 SASEGT. The V end was cut by 0 bases, the J end by 1 base, with 9 bases between. Written as DNA, the CDR3 is TGTGCCAGCAGTGAAGCGCCCAGCGTCCAAGAGACCCAGTACTTC. This encodes CASSEAPSVQETQYF.

The chain joins TRBV5-5 to TRBJ1-5, with D tentatively TRBD1 (5 bases). V was cut by 0 bases and J by 3 bases, with 13 bases left in between. CDR1 and CDR2 from the germline V gene are SGHKS and YYEKEE (reference sequence). This CDR3 spans 16 amino acids. The CDR3 region has the DNA TGTGCCAGCAGCTTGGTGGCAGGGTCCTTCAATCAGCCCCAGCATTTT. Protein sequence: CASSLVAGSFNQPQHF.

The chain has TRBV6-1 and TRBJ2-7, with 13 bases identical to TRBD2. The J segment lost 4 bases and the V segment lost 4 bases, leaving 13 bases of the junction unmatched. The CDR3 runs 18 residues. Germline lookup yields CDR1 MNHNS and CDR2 SASEGT. Written as DNA, the CDR3 is TGTGCCAGCAGTGGTACCCTGGGACTAGCGGGGTACATGTACGAGCAGTACTTC. It specifies CASSGTLGLAGYMYEQYF.

This clone is a singleton in its sample. The chain employs TRBV15 and TRBJ2-2; D possibly corresponds to TRBD2 (5 bases). This CDR3 spans 16 amino acids. The V gene's germline CDR1 is LNHNV and CDR2 YYDKDF (reference sequence). Trimming removed 4 bases at V and 0 bases at J, with 12 bases between. CDR3 DNA sequence: TGTGCCACCAGCACAACACTAGAGGCGAACACCGGGGAGCTGTTTTTT. This translates into CATSTTLEANTGELFF.

The rearrangement uses TRBV28 and TRBJ1-2; 10 bases agree with TRBD1. The CDR3 is 13 residues long. The germline V gene has CDR1 MDHEN and CDR2 SYDVKM. Unmatched junction bases numbered 1, after V lost 6 bases and J lost 3 bases. CDR3 DNA: TGTGCCAGCAGGACAGGGGGCGACTATGGCTACACCTTC. It encodes CASRTGGDYGYTF.

The chain links TRBV11-2 to TRBJ1-2; D ambiguous. This CDR3 has 15 amino acids. The germline CDR1 and CDR2 sequences are SGHAT and FQNNGV. V was pared by 5 bases and J by 0 bases, with 13 bases between. The CDR3 region has the DNA TGTGCCAGCAGCCCGTTAGCCACAGCTAACTATGGCTACACCTTC. This codes for CASSPLATANYGYTF.

The chain uses TRBV6-5 and TRBJ1-2, with D perhaps TRBD1 (6 bases). Germline V lookup: CDR1 MNHEY, CDR2 SVGAGI. With 2 bases removed from V and 5 bases from J, the gap between germline ends came to 15 bases. CDR3 length: 15 residues. Here the CDR3 reads CASSYVGTRNYGYTF. The CDR3 DNA reads as TGTGCCAGCAGTTACGTTGGGACACGGAATTATGGCTACACCTTC.